This T cell receptor (beta chain) was found in a study of OX40 agonist ivuxolimab in advanced cancers. Study-level findings and limits: Mean expanded clone counts were higher in CD8+ than CD4+ T cells. Clonal expansion was seen in CD4+ and CD8+ blood T cells by week 6 at 0.1 to 3.0 mg/kg.

Of note for this clone: The antigen remains undetermined.

Trimming left V 7 bases short and J 4 bases short, with 17 bases between. The CDR3 is 14 amino acids. CDR1 SGHKS and CDR2 YYEKEE come from the germline V gene (reference sequence). TCRdb's table, derived via immunoSEQ multiplex PCR, lists solely in-frame clones and lacks some. The sample yields under 80,000 clones, 70% to 90% seen once. The TCR comes from an adult with an advanced solid tumor such as melanoma, head and neck, liver or kidney cancer. The material sequenced was CD4+ or CD8+ T cells sorted from blood, taken in a trial of the OX40 agonist ivuxolimab. The chain employs TRBV5-5 and TRBJ1-1, with D possibly TRBD1 on 5 matching bases. CDR3 sequence reads: CASRTVGRSTEAFF. CDR3 bases: TGTGCCAGCCGGACCGTGGGACGCAGCACTGAAGCTTTCTTT.